This TCR beta chain was recovered during a study of long-term antiretroviral therapy in people with HIV (dated by TCRdb to between 2020 and 2023). Looking at the study overall: Collection of the earliest samples took place about a decade ahead of the 2015 WHO recommendation for immediate ART, at a time when ART was typically delayed until CD4 counts fell. A total of 192 cryopreserved PBMC samples were contributed to the cohort by 30 adults with confirmed HIV infection, with samples collected serially over a mean of 6 years (range 1-12). A retrospective serial study tested whether changes in peripheral blood TRB repertoire composition and diversity were associated with ART initiation and durable HIV suppression. Eleven of the 30 participants with HIV were female. No cross-contamination during QIAcube processing was shown when test extractions of a monoclonal T-cell line were performed alongside 33 polyclonal samples.

The V and J ends are trimmed by 4 bases and 0 bases, leaving 12 bases between them. The CDR3, from cysteine to phenylalanine, totals 15 residues. Only the CDR3 DNA stays, 45 bases, in frame from base 1. The germline V gene provides CDR1 SGHRS and CDR2 YFSETQ. Participants were included only if at least one PBMC sample before ART initiation and at least two post-ART samples were available. Every participant with HIV received treatment in the United States of America. Cryopreserved samples of about 0.9-11 million PBMC were thawed and washed before DNA extraction. At the time of the earliest PBMC sample, participants with HIV were aged between about 23 and 55 years. PBMC samples were contributed by each participant from 1-4 timepoints before ART initiation and 2-8 timepoints after ART initiation, with a median of 7 samples. For every participant, serial HIV viral load, CD4+ T-cell count, ART history and demographic data were obtained. Genomic DNA was extracted from unsorted PBMC with a Qiagen kit on a QIAcube, with processing performed in batches of 12 samples.

Overall study results and their limits: Samples dated from the mid-2000s to the late 2010s, and the ART regimens used may be less effective than current ones. CDR3 length ranges in HIV repertoires were narrower than in controls, and network structure suggested an antigen-experienced repertoire with only a slight naive shift after ART. Inferences about post-ART repertoire changes are limited because no data were available on ART adherence, viral resistance or therapy changes. Because pre-ART samples had limited cell numbers, profiling was done on unsorted PBMC rather than on sorted CD4+ and CD8+ T cells. ART initiation was associated with a significant increase in TRB diversity, but diversity stayed significantly below transplant donor controls even after long-term ART. Owing to limited PBMC availability, only the TCR beta chain was sequenced, without alpha chain pairing. At every time point, the repertoire was dominated by expanded TRB clones first identified before ART initiation, although this dominance fluctuated and, in many PLHIV, declined after ART.

The immunoSEQ hsTCRB v3.0 assay was used at survey level resolution to sequence the TRB variable region. A depth of roughly 35,000-50,000 T-cell genomes per sample was targeted for TRB sequencing. TRB libraries were pooled and sequenced on an Illumina MiSeq using a v3 150-cycle kit. As for how the authors treated the data: Repertoire analysis was run in R within a reproducible Nextflow workflow that covered QC, data transformation and analysis. LymphoSeq2, an R package for AIRR-Seq data exploration, was used to implement custom analyses. Several samples that yielded fewer than 5000 total TRB sequences were excluded, so that 150 to 200 HIV repertoires were analyzed. Among the approximately 200 retained HIV repertoires, about 60 were collected before ART initiation and roughly 130 were collected after ART initiation. Repertoires were downsampled to 5000 TRB nucleotide sequences, and summary statistics were averaged over 100 downsampling iterations. Only TRB sequences with CDR3 regions of at least seven amino acids were retained for analysis. Diversity was assessed using a clonality score derived from Shannon entropy and using the Gini coefficient. Repertoire networks linked the top 5000 CDR3 amino acid sequences whenever two sequences differed by an edit distance of one. Antigen specificity groups and MHC restriction were predicted for TRB CDR3 amino acid sequences with GLIPH2. Known CMV, EBV, HIV or tissue antigen associations were flagged by matching CDR3 amino acid sequences against VDJdb and McPAS-TCR. Pre-ART, post-ART and control groups were compared with Wilcoxon signed-rank tests and Holm-Bonferroni correction. TCRdb holds this immuneACCESS table with in-frame rearrangements only. Some clones are missing; in checked studies, unresolved V genes explain under half, and the rest has no known cause. D and trimming come from the DNA, and the V and J calls and clone size come from that table. Recorded for this sample are around 20,000 clones; about four fifths of them occurred a single time. The ten top clones hold 5.6% of the sample.

Worth noting for this clone: Its antigen specificity is not known. Base qualities were left out, and no much larger clone turns up one base away.

The chain is assembled from TRBV5-1 and TRBJ2-3, and possibly TRBD1, on 8 matching bases. The sample in question was unsorted PBMCs, obtained 0.2 years after starting antiretroviral therapy. This TCR was recovered from a woman aged 25 to 45 with HIV. The encoded CDR3 is CASSTGGGSTDTQYF. In nucleotide form, the sequence is TGCGCCAGCAGCACAGGGGGGGGGAGCACAGATACGCAGTATTTT.